The source of this T cell receptor (beta chain) is a study of shared clonotypes between healthy human individuals. Produced via immunoSEQ multiplex PCR; TCRdb's table is partial and in-frame only. There are roughly 2.6 million clones in the sample; 85% to 95% occur only once, and around 0.14% lies in the top ten. CDR1 and CDR2 from the germline V gene are SGDLS and YYNGEE. CDR3 size: 22 residues. Trimming cost V 0 bases and J 9 bases; bases outside gene matches: 29. The gene calls are TRBV9 and TRBJ2-1; 8 positions agree with TRBD1. The sequence came from a man between 18 and 29 years old in good health. Sequenced sample: naive CD4+ T cells sorted from blood. The subset: CD45RA+ positively selected. The CDR3 nucleotides read TGTGCCAGCAGCGTAGATCAATGGACAGGGTTCCCTTTTACAGGAATTCGGGTTGAGCAGTTCTTC. Its translation: CASSVDQWTGFPFTGIRVEQFF. Combining the CDR3 with reference TRBV9 and TRBJ2-1 gives the whole variable domain DSGVTQTPKHLITATGQRVTLRCSPRSGDLSVYWYQQSLDQGLQFLIQYYNGEERAKGNILERFSAQQFPDLHSELNLSSLELGDSALYFCASSVDQWTGFPFTGIRVEQFFGPGTRLTVL.